This T cell receptor beta chain was observed in a study of CD8+ T cells in alopecia areata. The study, taken as a whole, reports: Treatment with tofacitinib significantly lowered scalp clonality and reduced expanded CD8+ clones among the top 100.

Trimming removed 0 bases from V and 10 bases from J, with 15 bases in between. Germline values: CDR1 PRHDT, CDR2 FYEKMQ (reference sequence). The CDR3 is 14 amino acids. Documented treatment: oral pan-JAK inhibitor, 5-10 mg twice daily. This clone appeared a few times. Its cognate antigen is unknown. RNA extraction was followed by reverse transcription into cDNA, which acted as the sequencing template. TCRdb's table, derived via immunoSEQ multiplex PCR, lists solely in-frame clones and lacks some. Among around 190,000 clones listed, around 66% were seen once. The sequence came from a human donor with alopecia areata. J is TRBJ1-1 and V is TRBV13; possible D gene TRBD1, 6 bases. This material consisted of CD4+ T cells sorted from blood, taken at week 4, from a patient treated with tofacitinib. The DNA for the CDR3 is TGTGCCAGCAGCTTAGGCCCACAGGGACTCCGAGCTTTCTTT. Encoded protein: CASSLGPQGLRAFF.